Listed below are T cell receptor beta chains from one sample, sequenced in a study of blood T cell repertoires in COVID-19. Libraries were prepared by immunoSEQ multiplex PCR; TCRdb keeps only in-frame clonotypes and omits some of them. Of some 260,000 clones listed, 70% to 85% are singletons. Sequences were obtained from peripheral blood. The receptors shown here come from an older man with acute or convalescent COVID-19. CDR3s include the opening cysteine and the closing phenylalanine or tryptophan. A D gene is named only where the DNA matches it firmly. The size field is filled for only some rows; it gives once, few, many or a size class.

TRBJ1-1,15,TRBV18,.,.,TGTGCCAGCTCAGCCAATGGAGGAGGGTACACTGAAGCTTTCTTT,CASSANGGGYTEAFF
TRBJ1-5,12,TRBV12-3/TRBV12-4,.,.,TGTGCCAGCAGCCAGGGTGATCAGCCCCAGCATTTT,CASSQGDQPQHF
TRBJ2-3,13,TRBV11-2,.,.,TGTGCCAGCAGCTCCGTAAGCACAGATACGCAGTATTTT,CASSSVSTDTQYF
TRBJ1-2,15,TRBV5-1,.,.,TGCGCCAGCAGCTCGGTGGCAGGGGCCAACTATGGCTACACCTTC,CASSSVAGANYGYTF
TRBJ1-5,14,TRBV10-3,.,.,TGTGCCATCAGTGTTCGGGGGGAGAATCAGCCCCAGCATTTT,CAISVRGENQPQHF
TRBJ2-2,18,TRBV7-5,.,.,TGTGCCAGAAGCCTCCGGGACAGGGCCATACCGAACACCGGGGAGCTGTTTTTT,CARSLRDRAIPNTGELFF
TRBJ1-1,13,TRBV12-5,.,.,TGTGCTAGTGGGGCCCCAGGGTCCACTGAAGCTTTCTTT,CASGAPGSTEAFF
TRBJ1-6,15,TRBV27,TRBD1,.,TGTGCCAGCAGTCCGGGGACAGGGGATAATTCACCCCTCCACTTT,CASSPGTGDNSPLHF
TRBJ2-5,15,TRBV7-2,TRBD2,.,TGTGCCAGCACCACCACTAGCGGGAGTTGGGAGACCCAGTACTTC,CASTTTSGSWETQYF
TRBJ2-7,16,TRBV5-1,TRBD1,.,TGCGCCAGCAGCATCCGGGACAGGCGGTCTTCCTACGAGCAGTACTTC,CASSIRDRRSSYEQYF
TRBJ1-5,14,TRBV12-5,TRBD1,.,TGTGCTAGTGGTTTGCAGGGGGCGAATCAGCCCCAGCATTTT,CASGLQGANQPQHF
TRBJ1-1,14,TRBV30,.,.,TGTGCCTGGAGTGTGAGTATAAAAGGAGCTGAAGCTTTCTTT,CAWSVSIKGAEAFF
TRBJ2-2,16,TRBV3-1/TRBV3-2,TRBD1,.,TGTGCCAGCAGCCAGGGGACAGCCTTAAACACCGGGGAGCTGTTTTTT,CASSQGTALNTGELFF
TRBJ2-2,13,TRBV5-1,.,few,TGCGCCAGCAGCTTGGGCGGCCCCGGGGAGCTGTTTTTT,CASSLGGPGELFF
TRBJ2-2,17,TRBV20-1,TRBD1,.,TGCAGTGCTAGTAACCTCCGGGACAGGGGTAGCACCGGGGAGCTGTTTTTT,CSASNLRDRGSTGELFF
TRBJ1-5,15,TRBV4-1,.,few,TGCGCCAGCAGCCAAAGCCACCAAGGCAATCAGCCCCAGCATTTT,CASSQSHQGNQPQHF
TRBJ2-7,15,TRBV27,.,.,TGTGCCAGCAGTCTAAAGCTGACTAGCTCCTACGAGCAGTACTTC,CASSLKLTSSYEQYF
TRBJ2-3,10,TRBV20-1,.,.,TGCAGTGCTAGTGGGCGAGGCCAGTATTTT,CSASGRGQYF
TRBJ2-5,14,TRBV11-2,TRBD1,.,TGTGCCAGCAGCCCCGAGACAGGGAAAGAGACCCAGTACTTC,CASSPETGKETQYF
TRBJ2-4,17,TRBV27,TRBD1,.,TGTGCCAGCAGTCCCCTCGGACAGGCGAGGACCAAAAACATTCAGTACTTC,CASSPLGQARTKNIQYF
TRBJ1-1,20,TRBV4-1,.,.,TGCGCCAGCAGCCAAGAGGAAATCGGGGGGTTTAGTGCCATGAACACTGAAGCTTTCTTT,CASSQEEIGGFSAMNTEAFF
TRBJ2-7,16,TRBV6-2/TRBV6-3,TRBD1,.,TGTGCCAGCAGCCCACCCCATTACAGGGGACCCTACGAGCAGTACTTC,CASSPPHYRGPYEQYF
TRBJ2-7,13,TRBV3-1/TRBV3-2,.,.,TGTGCCAGCAGCCCCACAGGACGATACGAGCAGTACTTC,CASSPTGRYEQYF
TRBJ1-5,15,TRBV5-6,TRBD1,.,TGTGCCAGCAGCTCTCGGGGACAGGGACGACAGCCCCAGCATTTT,CASSSRGQGRQPQHF
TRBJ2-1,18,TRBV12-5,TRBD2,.,TGTGCTAGTGGTTCCCGACCGTGGGGGGCGGGAGGGTACAATGAGCAGTTCTTC,CASGSRPWGAGGYNEQFF
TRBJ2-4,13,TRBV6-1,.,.,TGTGCCAGCAGTGAAGAATACAAAAACATTCAGTACTTC,CASSEEYKNIQYF
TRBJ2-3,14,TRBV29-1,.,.,TGCAGCGTTCCGAGGGGGTCACGCACAGATACGCAGTATTTT,CSVPRGSRTDTQYF
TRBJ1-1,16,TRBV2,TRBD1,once,TGTGCCAGCAGTGAGGCCATACAGGGGACTGACACTGAAGCTTTCTTT,CASSEAIQGTDTEAFF
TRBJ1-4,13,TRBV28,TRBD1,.,TGTGCCAGCAGTTCCGACAGGGATGAAAAACTGTTTTTT,CASSSDRDEKLFF